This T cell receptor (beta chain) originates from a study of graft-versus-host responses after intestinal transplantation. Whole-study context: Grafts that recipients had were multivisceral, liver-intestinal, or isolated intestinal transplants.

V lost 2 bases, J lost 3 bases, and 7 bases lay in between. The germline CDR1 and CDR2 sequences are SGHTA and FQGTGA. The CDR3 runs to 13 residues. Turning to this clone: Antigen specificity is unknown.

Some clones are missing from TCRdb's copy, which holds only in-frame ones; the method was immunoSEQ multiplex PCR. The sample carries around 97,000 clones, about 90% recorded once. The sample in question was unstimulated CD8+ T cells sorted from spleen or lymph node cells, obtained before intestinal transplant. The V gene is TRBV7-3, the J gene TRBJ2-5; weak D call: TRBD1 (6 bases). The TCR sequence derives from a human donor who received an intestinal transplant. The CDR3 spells CASSLPGEETQYF. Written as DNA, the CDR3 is TGTGCCAGCAGCTTACCAGGGGAAGAGACCCAGTACTTC.